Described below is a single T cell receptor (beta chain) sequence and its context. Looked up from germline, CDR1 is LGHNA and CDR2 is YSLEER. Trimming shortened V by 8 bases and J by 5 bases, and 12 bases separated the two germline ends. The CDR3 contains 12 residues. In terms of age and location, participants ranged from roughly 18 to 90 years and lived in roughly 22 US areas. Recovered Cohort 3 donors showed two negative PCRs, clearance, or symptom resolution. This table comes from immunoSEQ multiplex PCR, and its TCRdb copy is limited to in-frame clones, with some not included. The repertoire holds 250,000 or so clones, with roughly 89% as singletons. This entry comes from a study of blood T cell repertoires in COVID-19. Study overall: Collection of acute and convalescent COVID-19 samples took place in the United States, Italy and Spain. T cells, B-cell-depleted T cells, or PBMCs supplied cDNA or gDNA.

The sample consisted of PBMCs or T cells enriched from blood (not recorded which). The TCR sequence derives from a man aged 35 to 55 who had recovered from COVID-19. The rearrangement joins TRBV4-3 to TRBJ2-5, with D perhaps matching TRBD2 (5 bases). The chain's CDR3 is CASSREGETQYF. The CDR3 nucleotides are TGCGCCAGCTCTCGGGAAGGGGAGACCCAGTACTTC.